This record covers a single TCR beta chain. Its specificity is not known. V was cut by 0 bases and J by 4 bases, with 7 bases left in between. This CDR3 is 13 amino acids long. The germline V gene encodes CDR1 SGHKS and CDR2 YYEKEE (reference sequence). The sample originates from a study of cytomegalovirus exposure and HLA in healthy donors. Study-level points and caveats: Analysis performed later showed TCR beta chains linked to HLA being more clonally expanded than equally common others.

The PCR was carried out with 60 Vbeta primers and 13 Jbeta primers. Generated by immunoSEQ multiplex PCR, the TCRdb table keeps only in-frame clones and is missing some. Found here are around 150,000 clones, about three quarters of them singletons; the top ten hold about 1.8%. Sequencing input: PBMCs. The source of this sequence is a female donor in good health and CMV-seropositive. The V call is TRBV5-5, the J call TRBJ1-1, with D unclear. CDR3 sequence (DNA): TGTGCCAGCAGCTTGGGGCAGGTCACTGAAGCTTTCTTT. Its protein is CASSLGQVTEAFF.